These 26 T cell receptor beta chains came from one sample sequenced in a study of blood T cell repertoires in COVID-19 (dated by TCRdb to about 2020). Library construction relied on the immunoSEQ multiplex PCR assay. TCRdb took this table from immuneACCESS and kept in-frame rearrangements with V and J called. Such tables lack part of the clones; where checked against another copy, unresolved V genes explain under half of the gap, and the rest is unexplained. Present in this sample are about 93,000 clones, approximately 91% of which were seen just once. The ten largest make up roughly 5.1% of the sample. The sequencing sample was made of peripheral blood. All receptors come from a man in his sixties with COVID-19, enrolled during active disease.

This chain links TRBV7-2 with TRBJ1-1, with 9 bases aligning to TRBD1. J lost 4 bases, V lost 1 base, and 10 bases had no gene match. The CDR3 contains 17 residues. The V gene's germline CDR1 is SGHTA and CDR2 FQGNSA. In DNA, the CDR3 is TGTGCCAGCAGCTTAGTCCGCATACAGGGGGCTGGCACTGAAGCTTTCTTT. It specifies CASSLVRIQGAGTEAFF.

The rearrangement uses TRBV9 and TRBJ2-5; 11 nucleotides align to TRBD1. V gave up 3 bases and J gave up 4 bases; unmatched junction bases: 5. Per the germline V gene, CDR1 is SGDLS and CDR2 is YYNGEE. The CDR3 is 15 amino acids. CDR3 region: CASSARTGGRETQYF. The CDR3, as DNA: TGTGCCAGCAGCGCGAGGACAGGGGGCAGAGAGACCCAGTACTTC.

The chain combines TRBV6-2 or TRBV6-3 with TRBJ2-7, with D possibly TRBD2 on 6 matching bases. Trimming cost V 6 bases and J 3 bases, with 12 bases left between them. Germline V lookup: CDR1 MNHEY, CDR2 SVGEGT. This CDR3 comprises 13 residues. The CDR3 sequence is CASSPGLDYEQYF. The DNA for the CDR3 is TGTGCCAGCAGCCCGGGACTCGACTACGAGCAGTACTTC.

This clone is a singleton in its sample. The chain combines TRBV6-5 with TRBJ2-1; 7 positions match TRBD2. The CDR3 sequence is 13 residues long. V lost 6 bases to trimming and J lost 6 bases; unmatched junction nucleotides: 5. Germline values: CDR1 MNHEY, CDR2 SVGAGI. Here the CDR3 DNA reads TGTGCCAGCAGGCAGGGAGGGAGCAATGAGCAGTTCTTC. This codes for CASRQGGSNEQFF.

V is TRBV7-9 and J is TRBJ2-7; a weak D match, TRBD1 (6 bases). Germline CDR1 reads SEHNR; CDR2 reads FQNEAQ (reference sequence). Trimming removed 2 bases at V and 6 bases at J, with 14 bases between. This CDR3 region has 14 residues. The CDR3 DNA reads TGTGCCAGCAGCTTATGGGACATTCCGCTCGAGCAGTACTTC. It encodes CASSLWDIPLEQYF.

The chain links TRBV12-3 or TRBV12-4 to TRBJ1-1; D gene ambiguous. CDR3 length: 12 amino acids. V was pared by 4 bases and J by 1 base, with 4 bases between. CDR3 sequence: CASSSRNTEAFF. The CDR3 DNA sequence: TGTGCCAGCAGTTCCAGGAACACTGAAGCTTTCTTT.

The chain is built from TRBV7-8 and TRBJ2-3, with 9 bases aligning to TRBD2. The J segment lost 6 bases and the V segment lost 2 bases, leaving 9 bases of the junction unmatched. The V gene's germline CDR1 is SGHVS and CDR2 FQNEAQ. The CDR3 consists of 16 residues. Here the CDR3 reads CASSLRTSAMFDTQYF. In DNA form, the CDR3 reads TGTGCCAGCAGCTTACGGACTAGCGCAATGTTCGATACGCAGTATTTT.

The chain couples TRBV10-3 to TRBJ1-4; perhaps TRBD1 as D (5 bases). CDR3 length: 16 residues. CDR1 is ENHRY and CDR2 is SYGVKD in the germline V gene. V was shortened by 3 bases and J by 2 bases, with 13 bases between the two germline ends. The CDR3 DNA follows: TGTGCCATCAGTGAAGGGGTGGAAGCGACTAATGAAAAACTGTTTTTT. This codes for CAISEGVEATNEKLFF.

CDR3 protein: CASKDTAYEQYF. The CDR3 DNA is TGTGCCAGTAAGGACACGGCCTACGAGCAGTACTTC. This chain connects TRBV28 to TRBJ2-7; possibly TRBD1 for D (5 bases). The CDR3 length is 12 residues. The ends were cut back, 9 bases at V and 2 bases at J, with 11 bases in the middle. Germline V CDR1 and CDR2: MDHEN, SYDVKM.

The chain has TRBV5-1 and TRBJ2-1, with TRBD2 identical over 10 bases. There are 15 residues in the CDR3. Germline-derived CDR1 and CDR2 are SGHRS and YFSETQ. Trimming at V came to 4 bases and at J to 4 bases, leaving 5 bases not matched to a gene. CDR3 nucleotides: TGCGCCAGCAGCGGAGGACTAGCGGAGTACAATGAGCAGTTCTTC. The encoded protein is CASSGGLAEYNEQFF.

V usage is TRBV6-2 or TRBV6-3 and J usage is TRBJ2-7; 7 positions agree with TRBD1. Germline values: CDR1 MNHEY, CDR2 SVGEGT. The CDR3 extends over 15 amino acids. J was trimmed by 0 bases and V by 2 bases; bases with no gene match: 4. The CDR3 DNA sequence: TGTGCCAGCAGTTACACAGGGGAGAGCTCCTACGAGCAGTACTTC. Protein product: CASSYTGESSYEQYF.

The J gene is TRBJ1-6, the V gene TRBV5-1, with a tentative D call TRBD1 (5 bases). CDR1 is SGHRS and CDR2 is YFSETQ in the germline V gene. This CDR3 is 15 amino acids long. The V end was cut by 6 bases, the J end by 7 bases, with 17 bases between. The CDR3 DNA sequence: TGCGCCAGCAATTTGGGGGGACCGGGGAATTCACCCCTCCACTTT. The encoded protein is CASNLGGPGNSPLHF.

The chain uses TRBV9 and TRBJ2-2; the D gene is possibly TRBD2 (5 bases). The V and J ends lost 4 bases and 5 bases respectively, with 12 bases between them. The germline gives CDR1 SGDLS, CDR2 YYNGEE. There are 14 residues in the CDR3. CDR3 in amino acids: CASSLLGETGELFF. The CDR3, as DNA: TGTGCCAGCAGCCTCCTCGGGGAGACCGGGGAGCTGTTTTTT.

This chain joins TRBV7-9 and TRBJ2-6, with a tentative D call TRBD2 (6 bases). The CDR3 spans 17 residues. The germline V gene has CDR1 SEHNR and CDR2 FQNEAQ (reference sequence). V was pared by 5 bases and J by 1 base, with 15 bases between. The CDR3 region is CASSIGTAESGANVLTF. The CDR3 DNA reads as TGTGCCAGCAGCATTGGGACTGCCGAATCTGGGGCCAACGTCCTGACTTTC.

The chain combines TRBV5-1 with TRBJ2-2; the D gene is possibly TRBD1 (5 bases). V was trimmed by 4 bases and J by 5 bases, leaving 12 bases between them. This CDR3 region has 14 residues. CDR1 is SGHRS, CDR2 YFSETQ, per germline. CDR3 bases: TGCGCCAGCAGCCAACGGACAAGTACCGGGGAGCTGTTTTTT. This translates into CASSQRTSTGELFF.

The V call is TRBV7-2, the J call TRBJ2-1, with TRBD2 matching 7 bases. The CDR3 is 14 residues long. Germline CDR1 SGHTA, CDR2 FQGNSA. V was clipped by 6 bases and J by 3 bases; unmatched bases: 5. The CDR3 DNA follows: TGTGCCAGCAGATCTAGCGGAAGCTACAATGAGCAGTTCTTC. Amino acid sequence: CASRSSGSYNEQFF.

Details on this clone: The sample has other DNA sequences that encode this CDR3 too. This sequence joins TRBV9 and TRBJ1-1, with unresolved D. The germline V and J ends were trimmed by 0 bases and 1 base, with 4 bases remaining between them. The CDR3 runs 13 residues. Germline CDR1 reads SGDLS; CDR2 reads YYNGEE. Here the CDR3 DNA reads TGTGCCAGCAGCGTAGGGAGGAACACTGAAGCTTTCTTT. It codes for CASSVGRNTEAFF.

This clone was observed a handful of times. V usage is TRBV2 and J usage is TRBJ2-5; 9 nucleotides line up with TRBD1. The J segment lost 5 bases and the V segment lost 6 bases, leaving 4 bases of the junction unmatched. CDR1 is SNHLY and CDR2 is FYNNEI in the germline V gene. This CDR3 contains 13 residues. The CDR3 nucleotides read TGTGCCAGCAGAGGACAGGGGAGGGAGACCCAGTACTTC. This codes for CASRGQGRETQYF.

The chain links TRBV7-8 to TRBJ1-1; TRBD1 matches at 7 bases. CDR1 is SGHVS, CDR2 FQNEAQ, per germline. The CDR3 totals 13 residues. Trimming at V came to 5 bases and at J to 4 bases, leaving 4 bases not matched to a gene. The CDR3 bases are TGTGCCAGCAGCCAGACAGGGTTCACTGAAGCTTTCTTT. Encoded protein: CASSQTGFTEAFF.

The chain couples TRBV4-1 to TRBJ1-2; a possible D gene is TRBD1 (6 bases). V was clipped by 4 bases and J by 2 bases, with 14 bases between them. The CDR3 has 15 residues. Germline CDR1 MGHRA, CDR2 YSYEKL. As DNA, the CDR3 is TGCGCCAGCAGCCCGGGCAGGGGCGACAACTATGGCTACACCTTC. Translated, it gives CASSPGRGDNYGYTF.

Only one count was recorded for this clone. This sequence joins TRBV5-4 and TRBJ2-3; TRBD2 matches 8 bases. CDR1 is SGHNT and CDR2 is YYREEE in the germline V gene (reference sequence). The junction had 11 bases not matched to a gene; V was cut back by 0 bases and J by 5 bases. The CDR3 is 17 residues long. CDR3 sequence reads: CASSLGRGAGEIDTQYF. DNA for the CDR3: TGTGCCAGCAGCTTGGGTCGTGGAGCGGGAGAGATAGATACGCAGTATTTT.

The rearrangement joins TRBV6-2 or TRBV6-3 to TRBJ2-1; 9 nucleotides match TRBD2. This CDR3 has 12 amino acids. Germline assignment: CDR1 MNHEY and CDR2 SVGEGT. J was trimmed by 16 bases and V by 6 bases; bases with no gene match: 10. CDR3 DNA sequence: TGTGCCAGCAGCTTAAGGGGGACTAGCCTTTTCTTC. Translated, it gives CASSLRGTSLFF.

As DNA, the CDR3 is TGTGCCAGCAGCCAGGCAGGGTACTCACCCCTCCACTTT. Its translation is CASSQAGYSPLHF. The chain recombines TRBV3-1 (or the pseudogene TRBV3-2) with TRBJ1-6, with D possibly TRBD1 on 5 matching bases. Trimming removed 3 bases at V and 10 bases at J, with 10 bases between. Germline V lookup: CDR1 LGHDT, CDR2 YNNKEL (reference sequence). The CDR3 has 13 residues.

Details on this clone: The junction does not match germline at one end; this may be a read error. This chain links TRBV7-7 with TRBJ2-1; a weak D match, TRBD1 (6 bases). CDR3 length: 15 residues. Germline V gene sequence: CDR1 SSHAT, CDR2 FNYEAQ (reference sequence). The CDR3 DNA follows: TGTGCTAGCAGCCCCACAAAGGACAGCTACAATGAGCAGTTCTTC. It is translated as CASSPTKDSYNEQFF.

V is TRBV3-1 (or the pseudogene TRBV3-2) and J is TRBJ2-7; 8 bases match TRBD1. This CDR3 has 14 residues. From germline, CDR1 is LGHDT and CDR2 YNNKEL (reference sequence). The J segment lost 4 bases and the V segment lost 1 base, leaving 3 bases of the junction unmatched. The CDR3 region is CASSQAGGAYEQYF. DNA for the CDR3: TGTGCCAGCAGCCAAGCAGGGGGCGCTTACGAGCAGTACTTC.

The chain is built from TRBV25-1 and TRBJ2-1, with a possible D match to TRBD2 (5 bases). The germline CDR1 and CDR2 sequences are MGHDK and SYGVNS. The CDR3 is made up of 14 amino acids. Deletions cut 1 base from V and 8 bases from J, with 12 bases between. This CDR3 reads CASSEWVAGDEQFF. The CDR3 DNA reads TGTGCCAGCAGTGAATGGGTGGCGGGCGATGAGCAGTTCTTC. The whole variable domain, remainder taken from reference TRBV25-1 and TRBJ2-1, is EADIYQTPRYLVIGTGKKITLECSQTMGHDKMYWYQQDPGMELHLIHYSYGVNSTEKGDLSSESTVSRIRTEHFPLTLESARPSHTSQYLCASSEWVAGDEQFFGPGTRLTVL.